This T cell receptor (beta chain) was found in a study of shared clonotypes between healthy human individuals (dated by TCRdb to 2020 to 2022). Background on the whole study: A couple of women and three men aged 18 to 49 years were included in the cohort. Per donor, three plates each were used for CD4 naive and CD4 memory, two for CD8 naive, and one for CD8 memory. The study deeply sequenced blood TCR repertoires of about 5 healthy adults to estimate repertoire size and the extent of clonotype sharing between individuals. Different laboratories and diverse techniques were used to prepare libraries and sequence TCR repertoires, to increase sequencing depth and limit assay-specific biases. Leukapheresis yielded between about 0.85 and 10 billion PBMCs per donor. Overall study results and their limits: Naive subsets generally had larger estimated clonotype richness than memory subsets. Rarefaction of sorted-subset datasets indicated incomplete sequencing despite the large sequencing depth. Sharing across a handful of donors was observed for roughly 5.4% of naive CD4, less than 4% of naive CD8, 2% to 2.5% of memory CD4, and roughly 0.4% of memory CD8 clonotypes. Pairwise subsampling led to the expectation that sequencing depth would affect the degree of clonotype sharing among donors. Higher generation probabilities were observed for clonotypes shared by all four sorted-subset donors than for non-shared clonotypes. Sampling was restricted to blood, and TCR repertoires in tissue are likely to differ from TCR repertoires in blood. Because the study included a small number of donors, the genetic and exposure-history diversity represented was limited.

From the cysteine up to the phenylalanine, the CDR3 has a length of 16 residues. The kept DNA is CDR3 alone, 48 bases in frame from the first base. V is cut by 0 bases and J by 2 bases, and the space between the germline ends is 14 bases. CDR1 and CDR2 are read off the germline V gene (reference sequence) as SGHNT and YYREEE. Using the deep immunoSEQ assay, multiplex PCR amplified TCR CDR3 regions from genomic DNA. Extracted genomic DNA from each cell subset was distributed evenly across all wells of several immunoSEQ 96-well plates, and each plate was treated as a replicate. For sorted subsets, roughly 200 ng of genomic DNA, equivalent to some 33,000 T cell genomes, went into each replicate PCR. The purified libraries were quantified using a Qubit 3.0 fluorometer, sized with a Bioanalyzer 2100, and then quantified again using the KAPA Library Quantification kit. Every immunoSEQ 96-well plate was sequenced on a dedicated single-read 150-cycle Illumina NextSeq 550 flow cell. Turning to the authors' computational methods: Because only junctional sequences without quality scores were contained in the immunoSEQ output, filtering matching that applied to full-length reads could not be performed. Sequences were annotated with PyIR, a Python wrapper for IgBLAST v1.9, and V/J genes and CDR3 were assigned using IMGT germline references. Reads were removed for weak V/J assignments (E-value above 1e-6), missing CDR3, stop codons, out-of-frame junctions, or ambiguous translated residues. V3J clonotypes were defined as sequences sharing the same inferred V gene, J gene, and CDR3 amino acid sequence. To compute the percentage overlap between repertoires, the number of shared unique clonotypes was divided by the size of the smaller repertoire. Richness of each repertoire was evaluated using RTK rarefaction, the Chao1 estimator, and Recon v2.1 estimates of unobserved clonotypes. Generation probabilities were computed with OLGA for all TCRbeta clonotypes obtained by the gDNA method from several donors. As stored in TCRdb, this immuneACCESS dataset retains in-frame rearrangements with V and J assigned. A fraction of the clones does not appear; measured against another copy, unresolved V genes explain less than half of the discrepancy, and the remainder lacks a known reason. That table is the source of V, J and clone size, and D and trimming were worked out from the DNA. This sample is represented by about 2.4 million clones; 93% of them were singletons. The top ten constitute 0.36% of the sample.

A remark on this clone: Its specific antigen is unknown. The input lacks base qualities; no much larger clone sits a single base away.

Donors were healthy HIV-negative adults with no recently reported acute infections or vaccinations. Every donor was a Caucasian adult residing in Nashville, Tennessee, USA. Magnetic negative selection was used to enrich CD4+ T cells, after which naive cells were positively selected on CD45RA and the negative fraction became the memory subset. After blood collection by leukapheresis, PBMCs were isolated using Ficoll-Histopaque density gradient centrifugation and then cryopreserved in the vapor phase of liquid nitrogen. Analytical flow cytometry was used to check the purity and quantity of every magnetically sorted T cell population. Each sorted fraction had its genomic DNA isolated and then quantified by UV absorbance on a Nanodrop 2000c.

This chain joins TRBV5-4 to TRBJ2-5; possibly the D gene is TRBD1, per 6 matching bases. The sample taken for sequencing was naive CD4+ T cells from PBMCs. The cell subset or site label on this specimen signifies: CD45RA+ positively selected. The clonotype was recovered from a man between 18 and 35 years old in good health. Some clones in this sample may be carry-over from other donors' samples. In nucleotide form, the sequence is TGTGCCAGCAGCTTGGATGTGTTCGGACAGCAAGAGACCCAGTACTTC. It codes for CASSLDVFGQQETQYF.